Listed below are T cell receptor beta chains from one sample, sequenced in a study of cytomegalovirus exposure and HLA in healthy donors. Clones were read by immunoSEQ multiplex PCR, and TCRdb kept only the in-frame ones, dropping some. Of approximately 74,000 clones listed, approximately 57% were seen once; the top ten hold 5.7%. Sequencing was performed on PBMCs. These receptor sequences come from a man in his thirties or forties in good health and CMV-seropositive. The CDR3 runs from the conserved cysteine through the conserved F or W. Each record gives: CDR3 DNA, CDR3 protein, V gene, clone size, D gene, J gene. The D gene is left open where the match is weak. Some rows mark clone size as missing; the rest say once, few, many or name a class of expanded clone.

TGTGCCAGCTTGCAGGGGGTATTAGAAAACACCATATATTTT,CASLQGVLENTIYF,TRBV7-8,once,TRBD1,TRBJ1-3
TGCGCCAGCAGCCTAGGGGTGGGGAACACTGAAGCTTTCTTT,CASSLGVGNTEAFF,TRBV5-1,once,.,TRBJ1-1
TGTGCCTGGAGCGCCGGGACTAGCGGGAATCGGCGGGGGGAGACCCAGTACTTC,CAWSAGTSGNRRGETQYF,TRBV30,.,TRBD2,TRBJ2-5
TGTGCTAGCAGCTTTAGGACAGACACTGAAGCTTTCTTT,CASSFRTDTEAFF,TRBV7-7,.,.,TRBJ1-1
TGTGCCACCAGCGGCTCCCCTAGCGGGCCAGAGACCCAGTACTTC,CATSGSPSGPETQYF,TRBV15,few,TRBD2,TRBJ2-5
TGCGCCAGCAGCGCTGACAGCGGGGACTACCAAGAGACCCAGTACTTC,CASSADSGDYQETQYF,TRBV5-1,.,TRBD2,TRBJ2-5
TGCAGCGTTGTTCCCGAGGGGGCCTCTAATGAAAAACTGTTTTTT,CSVVPEGASNEKLFF,TRBV29-1,few,TRBD1,TRBJ1-4
TGCAGCGTGGAGGGTATAGGGGTGGCAGATACGCAGTATTTT,CSVEGIGVADTQYF,TRBV29-1,.,.,TRBJ2-3
TGTGCCAGCAGTCGAAACCAGGGGGTCACGAACACCGGGGAGCTGTTTTTT,CASSRNQGVTNTGELFF,TRBV27,.,TRBD1,TRBJ2-2
TGCGCCAGCAGCCAAGGAGGGTTCGGGAATGAGCAGTTCTTC,CASSQGGFGNEQFF,TRBV4-1,.,.,TRBJ2-1
TGTGCCAGCAGAGGGGACAGGCAACATGAAAAACTGTTTTTT,CASRGDRQHEKLFF,TRBV2,once,TRBD1,TRBJ1-4
TGCGCCAGCAGCCAAGAGGCCAGGGGGCTTGAGACCCAGTACTTC,CASSQEARGLETQYF,TRBV4-3,few,TRBD1,TRBJ2-5
TGCGCCAGCAGCTTATCGACAGGGGGCTTTACCTACGAGCAGTACTTC,CASSLSTGGFTYEQYF,TRBV5-1,.,TRBD1,TRBJ2-7
TGTGCCAGCACTCGAGGCCCCGCAACTAATGAAAAACTGTTTTTT,CASTRGPATNEKLFF,TRBV6-1,.,.,TRBJ1-4
TGTGCCAGCAGCCTTTCGTCTGGAAACACCATATATTTT,CASSLSSGNTIYF,TRBV7-9,.,.,TRBJ1-3
TGTGCCAGCAGCGGACGCCACGGGACTGACTATGGCTACACCTTC,CASSGRHGTDYGYTF,TRBV9,.,.,TRBJ1-2
TGTGCCAGCAGCTTAGATTGGGACGGGAGTTCCTACGAGCAGTACTTC,CASSLDWDGSSYEQYF,TRBV11-3,.,.,TRBJ2-7
TGTGCCATCAGTGCCGTTAAGGGGACTAATGAAAAACTGTTTTTT,CAISAVKGTNEKLFF,TRBV10-3,.,.,TRBJ1-4
TGCGCCAGCAGCCCCTTCACGGACAGGGTCGACGAGCAGTACTTC,CASSPFTDRVDEQYF,TRBV4-3,.,TRBD1,TRBJ2-7
TGTGCCAGCAGCCCGTTAGGACTAGCGGGAGTACGCGAGCAGTACTTC,CASSPLGLAGVREQYF,TRBV11-3,few,TRBD2,TRBJ2-7